A single sample gave rise to the 11 T cell receptor beta chains below, sequenced in a study of blood T cell repertoires in COVID-19. Sequenced by immunoSEQ multiplex PCR; TCRdb stores in-frame clones only, minus some. The sample includes about 350,000 clones, over 80% seen only once; the top ten take around 6%. Sequenced input: peripheral blood. Receptors originate from a woman aged 50 to 65 with COVID-19, enrolled during active disease.

The J gene is TRBJ1-5, the V gene TRBV2; D is unresolved. There are 13 residues in the CDR3. Deletions cut 7 bases from V and 2 bases from J, with 9 bases between. Germline lookup yields CDR1 SNHLY and CDR2 FYNNEI. CDR3 in amino acids: CASMRVGNQPQHF. CDR3 in DNA: TGTGCCAGCATGAGGGTTGGCAATCAGCCCCAGCATTTT. Full variable domain (missing parts from reference TRBV2 and TRBJ1-5): EPEVTQTPSHQVTQMGQEVILRCVPISNHLYFYWYRQILGQKVEFLVSFYNNEISEKSEIFDDQFSVERPDGSNFTLKIRSTKLEDSAMYFCASMRVGNQPQHFGDGTRLSIL.

This clone came up once. The chain couples TRBV30 to TRBJ2-2; D might be TRBD2 (5 bases). V lost 5 bases to trimming and J lost 6 bases, with 19 bases between them. Germline V gene sequence: CDR1 GTSNPN, CDR2 SVGIG (reference sequence). The CDR3 consists of 15 residues. The CDR3 is CAWLGGAEGSGELFF. The CDR3 coding sequence is TGTGCCTGGCTTGGAGGAGCGGAAGGGTCCGGGGAGCTGTTTTTT.

The chain carries TRBV6-1 and TRBJ2-7, with D hard to call. The CDR3 has 15 amino acids. V was trimmed by 2 bases and J by 4 bases, leaving 15 bases between them. Germline-derived CDR1 and CDR2 are MNHNS and SASEGT. CDR3 amino acids: CASSESGAEGYEQYF. CDR3 nucleotides: TGTGCCAGCAGTGAAAGTGGTGCGGAAGGTTACGAGCAGTACTTC.

CDR3 in DNA: TGTGCCAGCAGCCCCCTACAGGGGGGCTCCTACGAGCAGTACTTC. Translated: CASSPLQGGSYEQYF. The chain uses TRBV7-6 and TRBJ2-7, with 8 positions matching TRBD1. The CDR3 is 15 residues long. The germline V gene has CDR1 SGHVS and CDR2 FNYEAQ. V gave up 5 bases and J gave up 0 bases; unmatched junction bases: 6.

This chain links TRBV6-6 with TRBJ2-1; tentatively, D is TRBD2 (7 bases). CDR3 length equals 13 residues. V was clipped by 6 bases and J by 11 bases, with 17 bases between them. In germline, CDR1 is MNHNY, CDR2 SVGAGI (reference sequence). The CDR3 here is CASSRGAGVKQFF. The CDR3 DNA reads as TGTGCCAGCAGCCGGGGGGCGGGAGTGAAGCAGTTCTTC.

J is TRBJ2-5 and V is TRBV4-2; D uncertain. The CDR3 spans 14 residues. The germline gives CDR1 LGHNA, CDR2 YNFKEQ. V lost 0 bases to trimming and J lost 4 bases, with 9 bases between them. The CDR3 region has the DNA TGTGCCAGCAGCCAAGACGCCGGAGTAGAGACCCAGTACTTC. This sequence encodes CASSQDAGVETQYF.

The rearrangement links TRBV5-1 to TRBJ1-1; the D is unclear. The CDR3 length is 13 residues. Trimming shortened V by 0 bases and J by 7 bases, and 10 bases separated the two germline ends. Germline-derived CDR1 and CDR2 are SGHRS and YFSETQ. CDR3 protein: CASSLVYGLEAFF. CDR3 in DNA: TGCGCCAGCAGCTTGGTTTACGGTCTTGAAGCTTTCTTT.

The V call is TRBV5-1, the J call TRBJ2-7, with D possibly TRBD2 on 5 matching bases. Germline V CDR1 and CDR2: SGHRS, YFSETQ. With 0 bases removed from V and 2 bases from J, the gap between germline ends came to 12 bases. The CDR3 length is 15 residues. CDR3 loop: CASSLEVGGTYEQYF. CDR3 nucleotides: TGCGCCAGCAGCTTGGAAGTCGGAGGAACCTACGAGCAGTACTTC.

The genes are TRBV5-1 and TRBJ1-2; D call uncertain. The V gene lost 3 bases and the J gene lost 5 bases, with 8 bases spanning the gap. There are 12 residues in the CDR3. Germline V lookup: CDR1 SGHRS, CDR2 YFSETQ. The CDR3 DNA follows: TGCGCCAGCAGCTCAGACACGTATGGCTACACCTTC. Its translation is CASSSDTYGYTF.

The chain uses TRBV11-2 and TRBJ1-4, with 9 bases identical to TRBD1. The ends lost 4 bases at V and 3 bases at J; junction bases unmatched: 6. The CDR3 has 16 residues. Germline V gene lookup returns CDR1 SGHAT and CDR2 FQNNGV. CDR3 coding DNA: TGTGCCAGCAGCTCCACCCGGGACAGGGCTAATGAAAAACTGTTTTTT. Protein product: CASSSTRDRANEKLFF.

The chain links TRBV5-1 to TRBJ2-1, with 7 bases aligning to TRBD2. With 1 base clipped from V and 0 bases from J, the junction kept 4 bases outside the gene matches. This CDR3 has 16 residues. Germline V gives CDR1 SGHRS, CDR2 YFSETQ. Here the CDR3 DNA reads TGCGCCAGCAGCTTGCTGGGGGGGAGCTCCTACAATGAGCAGTTCTTC. Protein: CASSLLGGSSYNEQFF.